These 11 T cell receptor beta chains were all obtained from the same sample, sequenced in a study of T cells in Graves' hyperthyroidism and ophthalmopathy. TCR beta CDR3 region amplification was performed from RNA transcripts. The study used the HTBI primer set for a first-round RT-PCR of the TCR CDR3. TCRdb reprocessed the multiplex PCR reads with MiXCR, giving one entry per CDR3 protein. The sample holds 200,000 to 250,000 distinct CDR3 sequences, approximately 17% seen once. Input material: blood. The receptors here all came from a man in his fifties with Graves' hyperthyroidism.

CDR3 nucleotide sequence: TGTGCCATCCCCGGCGCGGGGGGCACAGATACGCAGTATTTT. Translating gives CAIPGAGGTDTQYF. The rearrangement joins TRBV30 to TRBJ2-3, with TRBD2 matching 7 bases. The CDR3 covers 14 residues. The trim removed 8 bases at V and 1 base at J, leaving 9 bases unmatched. In germline, CDR1 is GTSNPN, CDR2 SVGIG (reference sequence).

This clonotype has ten or more counts. The chain employs TRBV28 and TRBJ2-1; 8 nucleotides align to TRBD1. Germline CDR1 reads MDHEN; CDR2 reads SYDVKM. Unmatched junction bases numbered 10, after V lost 5 bases and J lost 7 bases. The CDR3 length is 15 residues. In nucleotides, the CDR3 is TGTGCCAGCAGTCTCCCCTGGACAGGGAGGAATGAGCAGTTCTTC. Encoded protein: CASSLPWTGRNEQFF.

Many counts were recorded for this clonotype. The chain is built from TRBV5-1 and TRBJ1-2; D is unresolved. This CDR3 comprises 14 residues. Germline lookup yields CDR1 SGHRS and CDR2 YFSETQ. Trimming took 0 bases from V and 8 from J, leaving 14 bases between them. CDR3 DNA: TGCGCCAGCAGCTTGGCCCAAGCAACCTGGGGCTACACCTTC. Protein product: CASSLAQATWGYTF.

This chain joins TRBV20-1 and TRBJ2-1; 8 nucleotides align to TRBD2. Germline V gene lookup returns CDR1 DFQATT and CDR2 SNEGSKA (reference sequence). The CDR3 extends over 17 amino acids. V lost 5 bases and J lost 1; bases outside the gene matches: 13. The CDR3 bases are TGCAGTGCTTTTCATCACGGGAGGGCTATTTCCTACAATGAGCAGTTCTTC. Its translation is CSAFHHGRAISYNEQFF.

This clonotype was observed many times. The rearrangement links TRBV7-9 to TRBJ2-7; D ambiguous. Germline loops: CDR1 SEHNR, CDR2 FQNEAQ (reference sequence). Trimming stripped 5 bases from V and 5 bases from J, with 13 bases between. The CDR3 contains 13 residues. The DNA for the CDR3 is TGTGCCAGCAGCCCTAGTGCTGGGCACGAGCAGTACTTC. This codes for CASSPSAGHEQYF.

This clonotype was seen repeatedly, ten times or more. This chain joins TRBV7-9 and TRBJ2-7; possibly TRBD2 for D (6 bases). Germline V gene data show CDR1 as SEHNR and CDR2 as FQNEAQ (reference sequence). The CDR3 contains 16 residues. Between the trimmed V and J ends, which lost 0 bases and 0 bases, there was a span of 12 bases. CDR3: CASSLAGTDSSYEQYF. The CDR3 bases are TGTGCCAGCAGCTTAGCTGGGACTGATAGCTCCTACGAGCAGTACTTC.

This clonotype showed up many times. The chain employs TRBV18 and TRBJ2-3; D remains unclear. The V and J ends lost 1 base and 11 bases respectively, with 10 bases between them. Germline lookup yields CDR1 KGHSH and CDR2 LQKENI. The CDR3 sequence is 12 residues long. For the CDR3, the DNA is TGTGCCAGCTCACCACTGCGGCTGGGGCAGTATTTT. Its protein is CASSPLRLGQYF.

Regarding this clonotype: Just one base apart from a much larger clone, this may be a read error. V is TRBV11-2 and J is TRBJ2-1; the D gene is possibly TRBD1 (6 bases). Germline CDR1 SGHAT, CDR2 FQNNGV. The length of the CDR3 is 12 residues. Trimming took off 1 base at V and 12 bases at J, with 10 bases between the two ends. The CDR3 loop reads CASSLALGGQFF. The CDR3 nucleotides read TGTGCCAGCAGCTTAGCCTTAGGGGGGCAGTTCTTC. Full variable domain (missing parts from reference TRBV11-2 and TRBJ2-1): EAGVAQSPRYKIIEKRQSVAFWCNPISGHATLYWYQQILGQGPKLLIQFQNNGVVDDSQLPKDRFSAERLKGVDSTLKIQPAKLEDSAVYLCASSLALGGQFFGPGTRLTVL.

This clonotype came up a few times. The chain employs TRBV20-1 and TRBJ1-2; TRBD1 aligns across 9 bases. Germline values: CDR1 DFQATT, CDR2 SNEGSKA (reference sequence). The CDR3 covers 13 residues. The J segment lost 6 bases and the V segment lost 6 bases, leaving 8 bases of the junction unmatched. DNA of the CDR3: TGCAGTGCCCCGGGACAGGGATGGAATGGCTACACCTTC. Translated: CSAPGQGWNGYTF.

This clonotype was picked up many times. The chain joins TRBV2 to TRBJ2-1; 7 bases are shared with TRBD2. The CDR3 contains 17 residues. In germline, CDR1 is SNHLY, CDR2 FYNNEI. The junction had 21 bases not matched to a gene; V was cut back by 8 bases and J by 8 bases. The CDR3 DNA follows: TGTGCCAGCCGGCGGGAGCCCCCGACCATACGAGGCGATGAGCAGTTCTTC. Translation: CASRREPPTIRGDEQFF.

This clonotype was detected many times. The chain is built from TRBV10-2 and TRBJ2-7, with D possibly matching TRBD1 (6 bases). Trimming removed 1 base at V and 0 bases at J, with 7 bases between. The CDR3 extends over 14 amino acids. Germline V lookup: CDR1 WSHSY, CDR2 SAAADI. The CDR3: CASSELGHSYEQYF. The CDR3 DNA is TGCGCCAGCAGTGAGTTGGGACACTCCTACGAGCAGTACTTC.